This T cell receptor beta chain appears in the sequencing data of a study of STAT3 mutations in large granular lymphocyte leukemia. The CDR3 consists of 15 residues. The trim removed 6 bases at V and 5 bases at J, leaving 9 bases unmatched. Germline V gene sequence: CDR1 MNHEY, CDR2 SMNVEV (reference sequence). With regard to this clone: The antigen remains unidentified.

Method: immunoSEQ multiplex PCR; TCRdb's copy keeps in-frame clones and lacks some. The sample yields around 13,000 clones, 90% seen once. General study results and limits: Every T-cell large granular lymphocyte leukemia patient had at least one immunodominant TCR beta clonotype.

Sequencing used peripheral blood mononuclear cells. This receptor was taken from a man aged 35-49 years with T-cell large granular lymphocyte leukemia. Some clones in this sample may be carry-over from other donors' samples. The chain carries TRBV27 and TRBJ2-5; 10 bases fit TRBD2. CDR3 residues: CASRSAGGLRETQYF. The CDR3 bases are TGTGCCAGCAGGTCAGCGGGGGGGCTTCGGGAGACCCAGTACTTC.